These T cell receptor beta chains were read from a single sample in a study of human T cells and chemical hapten exposure. TCRdb re-called the RACE reads with MiXCR, one entry per CDR3 protein. The sample has 84,000 or so distinct CDR3 sequences, about a tenth seen once. Sample: whole blood, taken in connection with sensitization to the hapten diphenylcyclopropenone (DPC). All receptors come from a woman under 40 with alopecia areata. Some clones in this sample may be carry-over from other donors' samples. Both conserved end residues are part of each CDR3. D genes are given only for firm matches. Size values are once, few and many counts, or a class for expanded clones, and some rows have none.

D gene: -; J gene: TRBJ1-4; V gene: TRBV5-4; clone size: -; CDR3 DNA: TGTGCCAGCAATATGGGGGGCAGGACTAATGAAAAACTGTTTTTT; CDR3 protein: CASNMGGRTNEKLFF
D gene: TRBD2; J gene: TRBJ2-1; V gene: TRBV5-1; clone size: many; CDR3 DNA: TGCGCCAGCAGCTTGTACGGGGGGGCTGATGAGCAGTTCTTC; CDR3 protein: CASSLYGGADEQFF
D gene: TRBD2; J gene: TRBJ2-1; V gene: TRBV6-5; clone size: many; CDR3 DNA: TGTGCCTCAGCACGCGGGACTAGCGGACCCCCGGGGCAGTTCTTC; CDR3 protein: CASARGTSGPPGQFF
D gene: -; J gene: TRBJ2-2; V gene: TRBV28; clone size: many; CDR3 DNA: TGTGCCAGCAGACTCTTAACCGGGGAGCTGTTTTTT; CDR3 protein: CASRLLTGELFF
D gene: -; J gene: TRBJ2-1; V gene: TRBV7-8; clone size: many; CDR3 DNA: TGTGCCAGCAGCTTAGGTACTAGCTCCGATGAGCAGTTCTTC; CDR3 protein: CASSLGTSSDEQFF
D gene: -; J gene: TRBJ2-2; V gene: TRBV7-9; clone size: -; CDR3 DNA: TGTGCCAGCAGCTTTCGGGGGAGAAGCGGGGAGCTGTTTTTT; CDR3 protein: CASSFRGRSGELFF
D gene: -; J gene: TRBJ2-5; V gene: TRBV5-1; clone size: many; CDR3 DNA: TGCGCCAGCAGCCCCGAAAGGGGAGAGACCCAGTACTTC; CDR3 protein: CASSPERGETQYF
D gene: TRBD1; J gene: TRBJ1-5; V gene: TRBV28; clone size: -; CDR3 DNA: TGTGCCAGCAGTTTATGGGACAGGGTCGGTCAGCCCCAGCATTTT; CDR3 protein: CASSLWDRVGQPQHF
D gene: -; J gene: TRBJ2-7; V gene: TRBV29-1; clone size: -; CDR3 DNA: TGCAGCGTCGGACAGGGAGGGTCCGAGCAGTACTTC; CDR3 protein: CSVGQGGSEQYF
D gene: -; J gene: TRBJ2-7; V gene: TRBV14; clone size: -; CDR3 DNA: TGTGCCAGCAGCCAAGCCGGGGCTGGCTCCTACGAGCAGTACTTC; CDR3 protein: CASSQAGAGSYEQYF
D gene: -; J gene: TRBJ1-6; V gene: TRBV7-9; clone size: many; CDR3 DNA: TGTGCCAGCAGCCGGACCTCTATCCATTCACCCCTCCACTTT; CDR3 protein: CASSRTSIHSPLHF
D gene: -; J gene: TRBJ2-7; V gene: TRBV12-3/TRBV12-4; clone size: many; CDR3 DNA: TGTGCCAGCAGACTATCGACCCTATACGAGCAGTACTTC; CDR3 protein: CASRLSTLYEQYF
D gene: -; J gene: TRBJ1-4; V gene: TRBV2; clone size: -; CDR3 DNA: TGTGTCAGCAAAGAACGGACTAATGAAAAACTGTTTTTT; CDR3 protein: CVSKERTNEKLFF
D gene: TRBD1; J gene: TRBJ1-5; V gene: TRBV19; clone size: few; CDR3 DNA: TGTGCCAGTAGACCCACAGGGGGACTTGGATCTCAGCCCCAGCATTTT; CDR3 protein: CASRPTGGLGSQPQHF
D gene: TRBD1; J gene: TRBJ1-5; V gene: TRBV28; clone size: many; CDR3 DNA: TGTGCCACCGGGACAGTCTATAGCAATCAGCCCCAGCATTTT; CDR3 protein: CATGTVYSNQPQHF
D gene: TRBD2; J gene: TRBJ2-1; V gene: TRBV6-6; clone size: many; CDR3 DNA: TGTGCCAGCAGTTACGGGACTAGCGAGAATGAGCAGTTCTTC; CDR3 protein: CASSYGTSENEQFF
D gene: TRBD1; J gene: TRBJ2-2; V gene: TRBV4-3; clone size: few; CDR3 DNA: TGCGCCAGCAGCCAAGATTTAGGGACAGGGGGCAGGACCGGGGAGCTGTTTTTT; CDR3 protein: CASSQDLGTGGRTGELFF
D gene: TRBD2; J gene: TRBJ2-2; V gene: TRBV28; clone size: -; CDR3 DNA: TGTGCCATCCGGGCTAGCGGGAGTGGCGGGGAGCTGTTTTTT; CDR3 protein: CAIRASGSGGELFF
D gene: -; J gene: TRBJ1-4; V gene: TRBV28; clone size: -; CDR3 DNA: TGTGCCAGCACCTTCGACGGCGTTAATGAAAAACTGTTTTTT; CDR3 protein: CASTFDGVNEKLFF
D gene: -; J gene: TRBJ1-1; V gene: TRBV5-1; clone size: -; CDR3 DNA: TGCGCCAGCAGCTTGGACAGTACGAACACTGAAGCTTTCTTT; CDR3 protein: CASSLDSTNTEAFF
D gene: -; J gene: TRBJ1-2; V gene: TRBV2; clone size: many; CDR3 DNA: TGTGCCAGCAGTGAAGGACGGGAGCACGGCTACACCTTC; CDR3 protein: CASSEGREHGYTF
D gene: -; J gene: TRBJ1-6; V gene: TRBV4-1; clone size: -; CDR3 DNA: TGCGCCAGCAGCCAAGAAGGTTACGCAGAGTCACCCCTCCACTTT; CDR3 protein: CASSQEGYAESPLHF
D gene: TRBD2; J gene: TRBJ2-1; V gene: TRBV12-5; clone size: many; CDR3 DNA: TGTGCTAGTGGTCTAGGACTAGCGGGGGTCGGAGCCTACAATGAGCAGTTCTTC; CDR3 protein: CASGLGLAGVGAYNEQFF
D gene: -; J gene: TRBJ1-1; V gene: TRBV10-3; clone size: many; CDR3 DNA: TGTGCCATCCGGAGACAGGAGAACACTGAAGCTTTCTTT; CDR3 protein: CAIRRQENTEAFF
D gene: -; J gene: TRBJ2-1; V gene: TRBV12-3/TRBV12-4; clone size: many; CDR3 DNA: TGTGCCAGCAGTTTAGGTACTAGCAATGAGCAGTTCTTC; CDR3 protein: CASSLGTSNEQFF
D gene: TRBD2; J gene: TRBJ2-1; V gene: TRBV28; clone size: few; CDR3 DNA: TGTGCCAGCAGTCCCCGACTAGCGTCCCCTGAGCAGTTCTTC; CDR3 protein: CASSPRLASPEQFF
D gene: -; J gene: TRBJ2-3; V gene: TRBV21-1; clone size: many; CDR3 DNA: TGTGCCAGCAGCGTGGACAGGAGAATCGATACGCAGTATTTT; CDR3 protein: CASSVDRRIDTQYF
D gene: TRBD2; J gene: TRBJ2-1; V gene: TRBV9; clone size: many; CDR3 DNA: TGTGCCAGCAGCGTAAGCGGGAGGATCTACAATGAGCAGTTCTTC; CDR3 protein: CASSVSGRIYNEQFF
D gene: -; J gene: TRBJ2-1; V gene: TRBV7-9; clone size: many; CDR3 DNA: TGTGCCAGCAGCTTAAGTCCCCGGGATGAGCAGTTCTTC; CDR3 protein: CASSLSPRDEQFF
D gene: -; J gene: TRBJ1-4; V gene: TRBV5-4; clone size: -; CDR3 DNA: TGTGCCAGCAGCGCGGGGAATGAAAAACTGTTTTTT; CDR3 protein: CASSAGNEKLFF
D gene: -; J gene: TRBJ2-7; V gene: TRBV19; clone size: many; CDR3 DNA: TGTGCCAGTAGCCCAACGGAGGGCCTAGGCTACGAGCAGTACTTC; CDR3 protein: CASSPTEGLGYEQYF
D gene: -; J gene: TRBJ1-5; V gene: TRBV28; clone size: many; CDR3 DNA: TGTGCCAGCAGTTTTTATCGTCAGCCCCAGCATTTT; CDR3 protein: CASSFYRQPQHF
D gene: -; J gene: TRBJ2-1; V gene: TRBV6-2/TRBV6-3; clone size: many; CDR3 DNA: TGTGCCAGCAGGCGACTACGGGGGAACTACAATGAGCAGTTCTTC; CDR3 protein: CASRRLRGNYNEQFF